This TCR beta chain originates from a study of cytomegalovirus exposure and HLA in healthy donors (dated by TCRdb to about 2017). About the study as a whole: In an earlier analysis of 587 of the donors, 250 to 300 Gb of sequence data and just under 120 million unique TCR beta sequences from about 190 million T cells were reported. About 330 gigabases of sequencing data and around 80 million unique TCR sequences made up an early release that covered approximately 650 HLA-typed donors. Of the approximately 400 genotyped donors, roughly 80% fell in the genetic ancestry cluster associated with self-reported Caucasian donors. The aim of the study was to test whether cataloging public T cell receptors could identify signatures of past pathogen exposure. The study used immunosequencing to profile the T cell repertoires of several hundred subjects and linked those repertoires to cytomegalovirus serostatus. In addition to the first cohort of around 670 subjects, a separate validation cohort of 120 different subjects was used. To predict cytomegalovirus infection status, the study brought together high-throughput TCR immunosequencing, statistical association of individual TCRs with disease status, and machine learning. To study patterns of TCR occurrence, a later analysis re-analyzed previously published TCR beta repertoires from around 660 donors and added high-resolution HLA genotyping. In the later analysis, no new phenotypic data were used to find candidate immune exposures; instead, reliance was placed on TCR beta sequences and their occurrence across donors. To decide whether each TCR beta V gene segment behaved as functional or pseudogenic, an earlier analysis of some 600 of the donors relied on high-throughput TCR beta sequencing. Donor age, sex, ethnicity and CMV serostatus were collected together with the repertoire data. A later genetic analysis used genome-wide SNP genotypes for about 60% of the roughly 700 donors, treating that subset as a discovery cohort. Every discovery cohort repertoire had been produced on one sequencing platform. HLA typing covered class I and class II loci at four-digit resolution. Typing coverage differed by locus: A, B, C, DRB1 and DQB1 were typed in roughly 620-640 donors, DQA1 in 500 to 550, DPA1 in 600 to 610, and DPB1 in 472. Five DR-DQ haplotypes were treated as single units for association and clustering because of strong linkage in the cohort. On average, around 240,000 unique TCR beta nucleotide sequences were sequenced per donor among 300 to 500 genotyped donors of the cohort, with roughly 18% of those sequences being non-productive.

Paper-wide results and their limitations: A further reported finding was that TCR beta sequences accurately predicted the HLA-A and HLA-B alleles for most subjects in the first cohort. The authors suggested that the approach could potentially be extended to other disease states and immunological phenotypes. A total of roughly 160 TCR beta chains were listed by the study as associated with cytomegalovirus. The 87-base-pair reads could not distinguish some IMGT-functional V segments, including TRBV6-2 and TRBV6-3, so those segments were excluded. Because counts were too low, about 15 rarely observed V segments, including chromosome 9 orphons, were left out of the earlier analysis of 587 of the donors. When HLA alleles, especially DR and DQ, strongly co-occurred, TCR associations were difficult to assign to individual alleles. A later analysis associated about 17,000 TCR beta sequences with specific HLA alleles at a false discovery rate of 0.05. This cohort had only TCR beta chains sequenced, and the lack of alpha or paired-chain data limited which features could be detected. Compared with equally common non-associated chains, HLA-associated TCR beta chains in a later analysis were more clonally expanded and had lower generation probabilities. In vitro tests confirmed that three of the cytomegalovirus-associated TCR beta chains recognize cytomegalovirus antigens. HLA typing was unavailable for some donors at each locus, so association tests used only the typed subset. A later analysis found that TCR association rates varied across HLA loci, with DRB1 alleles showing the most associated TCRs and HLA-C alleles the fewest. A later genetic analysis associated a missense DCLRE1C variant with V-gene and J-gene trimming of TCR beta chains, and an independent cohort replicated the association. The only immune exposure information available for the cohort was CMV serostatus. In an earlier analysis of 587 of the donors, most TCR beta V segments were observed in productive rearrangements about 87% or about 30% of the time, broadly matching IMGT annotations. A group of highly shared sequence variants was considered likely to be a technical artifact of the sequencing pipeline. A later genetic analysis reported fewer N-insertions in productive TCRs among donors in an Asian-associated ancestry cluster than the roughly 650-donor mean. Several of the top co-occurrence clusters appeared to be linked to parvovirus B19, influenza, CMV and Epstein-Barr virus, according to a later analysis. According to a later analysis, most CMV-associated TCR beta chains appeared to be HLA-restricted, and the HLA associations seemed to be driven largely by CMV exposure. Presence/absence analyses assumed roughly uniform sequencing depth across donors, an assumption that may not hold. Most TCR sequences were seen in very few donors, while some public TCRs were found in many individuals. Linkage disequilibrium might explain the correlated functional status among segregating V segments, but an unknown experimental factor could not be excluded. Cytomegalovirus status was reported to be diagnosed by the classifier with high specificity and sensitivity in both the original and validation cohorts.

Library method: the immunoSEQ multiplex PCR assay. For the multiplex PCR, a mixture combining 60 forward primers for TCR Vbeta segments and 13 reverse primers for TCR Jbeta segments was used. Amplification of the CDR3 region of rearranged TCR beta genes was performed with a multiplex PCR assay on genomic DNA. Amplified TCR beta libraries were sequenced as 87-base-pair reads on the Illumina HiSeq System. On the authors' methods: A later analysis tallied roughly 80 million unique TCR beta chains across the 650 to 750 repertoires, and roughly 11 million of those chains were shared by two or more donors. Raw reads were error-corrected and collapsed into unique sequences by a nearest-neighbor algorithm in which closely related sequences were merged to remove PCR and sequencing errors. CDR3 sequences were aligned to IMGT reference sequences to assign V, D and J gene segments. For a sequence to be retained, at least a six-nucleotide match to both a V gene segment and a J gene segment was required. Rearrangements were classified as productive when the CDR3 lacked stop codons and remained in frame with V and J, and all other rearrangements were classified as non-productive. Following IMGT convention, CDR3 was defined as the stretch from the second conserved V-encoded cysteine to the conserved J-encoded phenylalanine. The earlier analysis of 500 to 750 of the donors excluded any sequence lacking an unambiguous match to a single V gene segment. An earlier analysis of 550 to 650 of the donors classified V segments as functional when productive rearrangements were above 56.7% and as segregating when the standard deviation between donors was above 5%. A statistical classification framework was developed to diagnose cytomegalovirus status using the catalog of TCR beta chain sequences. A later analysis assigned V and J genes by comparing TCR nucleotide sequences with IMGT/GENE-DB human TR gene sequences. A later analysis assigned CDR3 sequences and most-parsimonious VDJ recombination scenarios with the TCRdist pipeline. In a later analysis, every TCR beta chain was defined by the combination of its CDR3 amino acid sequence and its V-gene family, and reads without a unique V-gene family were dropped. In a later analysis, fewer than 650 highly shared, low-generation-probability nucleotide sequences were removed to address suspected cross-contamination and a sequencing artifact. In a later analysis, a clonal expansion index was calculated for each public chain from normalized within-repertoire ranks of inferred template counts. A later analysis computed generation probabilities with a VDJ recombination model fitted to out-of-frame rearrangements, and checked the results against IGoR. A later analysis scored TCR-TCR, TCR-HLA and TCR-CMV co-occurrence with hypergeometric tests, applying a repertoire-size bias correction to TCR pairs. In a later analysis, false discovery rates were estimated by permuting HLA or CMV assignments 20 times. A later analysis grouped co-occurring TCRs with DBSCAN, adding TCRdist sequence similarity when clustering within HLA-allele-positive subsets. Co-occurrence clustering excluded repertoires with fewer than 30,000 or more than 120,000 public chains, plus five with anomalous nucleotide sharing. This is the immuneACCESS table as TCRdb keeps it, with only in-frame sequences that have V and J called. A part of the clones is gone; compared with another copy, unresolved V genes explain less than half, and the rest is unexplained. That table supplies the V and J calls and clone size; D and trimming were determined from the DNA. The table held for this sample gives roughly 51,000 clones. The ten largest clones take up 2% to 2.5% of the sample.

With respect to this clone: What antigen it recognizes has not been identified.

The germline V gene gives CDR1 as SGHVS and CDR2 as FNYEAQ. A distance of 14 bases separates the germline ends of V and J, which lose 4 bases and 8 bases respectively. Inclusive of the bounding cysteine and phenylalanine, the CDR3 is 13 residues long. The DNA shown is the 39-base CDR3, in frame from base 1. The cohort comprised some 680 healthy bone marrow donors. All cohort members were sampled while nominally healthy, although unrecorded immune exposures were likely present. The donor was CMV seronegative and belonged to the group of 320 or so seronegative cohort members. A peripheral blood sample was collected from each donor, and TCR beta sequencing was performed on peripheral blood mononuclear cells. Genomic DNA extraction from the blood cell samples was performed with the Qiagen DNeasy Blood Extraction Kit.

Source material: PBMCs. This receptor chain uses TRBV7-6 and TRBJ1-2, with TRBD1 perhaps the D gene, on 5 matching bases. This TCR was recovered from a woman in her 40s in good health and CMV-seronegative. Read as DNA, the sequence is TGTGCCAGCAGCTCCGTGGGGGGGTCGGGCTACACCTTC. Its amino acids are CASSSVGGSGYTF.